This T cell receptor (beta chain) was documented in a study of T cell responses to AZD1222 COVID-19 vaccine. Study results and limitations: Recipients of AZD1222 seropositive at baseline numbered only five or six. Clonal diversity was possibly underestimated, and white British individuals and females predominated among donors.

This clone was picked up a small number of times. Its antigen is undetermined. The junction and the germline gene differ at one end; a read error may be behind it. The identical CDR3 is also encoded by other nucleotide sequences in the sample. Produced via immunoSEQ multiplex PCR; TCRdb's table is partial and in-frame only. The data contain around 71,000 clones, about 84% of them singletons. The CDR3 is 14 residues long. Germline V gives CDR1 KGHSH, CDR2 LQKENI. The chain is built from TRBV18 and TRBJ2-7; 8 positions agree with TRBD1. The sample was peripheral blood, taken on day 0 of AZD1222 vaccination. This TCR was recovered from an adult in good health. The CDR3 here is CASSLGTGAYEQYF. The CDR3 DNA follows: TGTGCCAGTTCACTGGGGACAGGAGCCTACGAGCAGTACTTC.